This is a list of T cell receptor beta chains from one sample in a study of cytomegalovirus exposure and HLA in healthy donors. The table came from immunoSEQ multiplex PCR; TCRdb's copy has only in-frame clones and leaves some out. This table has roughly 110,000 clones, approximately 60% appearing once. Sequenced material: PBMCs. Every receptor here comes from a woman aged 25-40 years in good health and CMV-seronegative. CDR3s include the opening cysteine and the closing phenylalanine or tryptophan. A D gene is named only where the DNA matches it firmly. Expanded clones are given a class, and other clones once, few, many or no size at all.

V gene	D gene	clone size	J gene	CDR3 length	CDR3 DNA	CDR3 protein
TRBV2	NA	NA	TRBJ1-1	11	TGTGCCAGCATTTACACCAATGAAGCTTTCTTT	CASIYTNEAFF
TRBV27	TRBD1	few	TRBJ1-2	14	TGTGCCAGCAGTTTAGGGCAGGGGGTCTATGGCTACACCTTC	CASSLGQGVYGYTF
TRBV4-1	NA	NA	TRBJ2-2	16	TGCGCCAGCAGCCAACGATTACGACAAAACACCGGGGAGCTGTTTTTT	CASSQRLRQNTGELFF
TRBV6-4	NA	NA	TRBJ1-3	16	TGTGCCAGCAGCCAGGCCCTCCCCTTCTCTGGAAACACCATATATTTT	CASSQALPFSGNTIYF
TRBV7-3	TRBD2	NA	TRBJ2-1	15	TGTGCCAGCAGCCGGGGACTAGCGGAGTACAATGAGCAGTTCTTC	CASSRGLAEYNEQFF
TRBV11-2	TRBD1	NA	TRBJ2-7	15	TGTGCCAGCGGGCCGAACAGGGGGGCGAACTACGAGCAGTACTTC	CASGPNRGANYEQYF
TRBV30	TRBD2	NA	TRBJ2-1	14	TGTGCCTGGAGTGCGGGACTAGCTCGCAATGAGCAGTTCTTC	CAWSAGLARNEQFF
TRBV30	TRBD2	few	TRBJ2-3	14	TGTGCCTGGAGTTCTAGCGGGAGTATGGGTACGCAGTATTTT	CAWSSSGSMGTQYF
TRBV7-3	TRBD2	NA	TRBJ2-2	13	TGTGCCAGCAGTCGGGCGGGAGCCGGGGAGCTGTTTTTT	CASSRAGAGELFF
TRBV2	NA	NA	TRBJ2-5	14	TGTGCCAGCACGGGGCAGGGGACACCGGGGGGCCAGTACTTC	CASTGQGTPGGQYF
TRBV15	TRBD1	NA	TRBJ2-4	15	TGTGCCACCAGCAGGGGACAGGGGTTCAAAAACATTCAGTACTTC	CATSRGQGFKNIQYF
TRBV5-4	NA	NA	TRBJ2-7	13	TGTGCCAGCAGCCACACTACCAACTACGAGCAGTACTTC	CASSHTTNYEQYF
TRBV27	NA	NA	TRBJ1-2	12	TGTGCCAGCAAAGGGGGGGCTCGGGGCTACACCTTC	CASKGGARGYTF
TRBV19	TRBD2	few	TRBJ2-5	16	TGTGCCAGTAGTAGGCGCGCGGGAGGGCTTCCGGAGACCCAGTACTTC	CASSRRAGGLPETQYF
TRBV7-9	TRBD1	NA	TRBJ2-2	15	TGTGCCAGCAGCTTAGGGCAGGGGGCCGGCGGGGAGCTGTTTTTT	CASSLGQGAGGELFF
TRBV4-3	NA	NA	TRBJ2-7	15	TGCGCCAGCAGCCAATCTCGGTCCTCCTCCTACGAGCAGTACTTC	CASSQSRSSSYEQYF
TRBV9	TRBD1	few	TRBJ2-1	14	TGTGCCAGCAGCGTAGTGTCCATACAGGGGAGGCAGTTCTTC	CASSVVSIQGRQFF
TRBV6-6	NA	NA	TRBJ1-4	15	TGTGCCAGCAGTTACTCCGACAGGCAAGGCGGAAAACTGTTTTTT	CASSYSDRQGGKLFF
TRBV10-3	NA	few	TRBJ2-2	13	TGTGCCATCTACAGGGACGAGGTCGGGGAGCTGTTTTTT	CAIYRDEVGELFF
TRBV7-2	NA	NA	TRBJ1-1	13	TGTGCCAGCAGCTTATTTGGCCTGTCGGAAGCTTTCTTT	CASSLFGLSEAFF
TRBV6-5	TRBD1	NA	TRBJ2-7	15	TGTGCCAGCAGTTATACCGGGACAGGGGCTTACGAGCAGTACTTC	CASSYTGTGAYEQYF
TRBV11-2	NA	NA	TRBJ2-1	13	TGTGCCAGCAGCTTAGGGGGTAGGGGTGAGCAGTTCTTC	CASSLGGRGEQFF
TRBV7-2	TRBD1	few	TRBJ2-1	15	TGTGCCAGCAGCTACAGGACAGGCTCCTACAATGAGCAGTTCTTC	CASSYRTGSYNEQFF
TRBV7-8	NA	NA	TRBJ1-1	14	TGTGCCAGCAGCTCTCAGGGGATGAACACTGAAGCTTTCTTT	CASSSQGMNTEAFF
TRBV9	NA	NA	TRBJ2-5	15	TGTGCCAGCAGCGTAGGTGGAGGGAGTAGAGAGACCCAGTACTTC	CASSVGGGSRETQYF
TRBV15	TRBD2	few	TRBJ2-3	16	TGTGCCACCAGCACCGGGGGGGATACTTACACAGATACGCAGTATTTT	CATSTGGDTYTDTQYF
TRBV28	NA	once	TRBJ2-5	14	TGTGCCAGCAGTTTCTTACAGGTCCAAGAGACCCAGTACTTC	CASSFLQVQETQYF
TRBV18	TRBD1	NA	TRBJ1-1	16	TGTGCCAGCTCACTTCGGACAGGCTCCATGAACACTGAAGCTTTCTTT	CASSLRTGSMNTEAFF
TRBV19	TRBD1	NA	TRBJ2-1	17	TGTGCCAGTAGTATAGATGGGACAGGGGGCTCCTACAATGAGCAGTTCTTC	CASSIDGTGGSYNEQFF
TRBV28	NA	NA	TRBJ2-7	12	TGTGCCAGCCGTATAGCGGATTACGAGCAGTACTTC	CASRIADYEQYF
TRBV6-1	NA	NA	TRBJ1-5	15	TGTGCCAGCAGGGTAGGGCCTGCGGGGGATCAGCCCCAGCATTTT	CASRVGPAGDQPQHF
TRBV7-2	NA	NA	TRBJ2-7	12	TGTGCCAGCAGCTTCCCATCCTACGAGCAGTACTTC	CASSFPSYEQYF
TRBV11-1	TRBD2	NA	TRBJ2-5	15	TGTGCCAGCAGCTTAGTTCGGGGAGGGCCGGAGACCCAGTACTTC	CASSLVRGGPETQYF
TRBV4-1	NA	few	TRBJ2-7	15	TGCGCCAGCAGCCAAGTCCACACCCGATCAAACGAGCAGTACTTC	CASSQVHTRSNEQYF
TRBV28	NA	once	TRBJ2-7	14	TGTGCCAGCAAAGTAGCCTGGAACTCCTACGAGCAGTACTTC	CASKVAWNSYEQYF
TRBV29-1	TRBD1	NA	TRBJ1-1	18	TGCAGCGTTCAGCCCTCGAGGGGACGGACAGGAAAGAACACTGAAGCTTTCTTT	CSVQPSRGRTGKNTEAFF
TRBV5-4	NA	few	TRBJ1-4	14	TGTGCCAGCAGCTTGGGGGGCTTGGGGGAAAAACTGTTTTTT	CASSLGGLGEKLFF
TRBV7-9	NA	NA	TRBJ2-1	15	TGTGCCAGCGAAGTCGACGGGAACCTACGGGGTGAGCAGTTCTTC	CASEVDGNLRGEQFF
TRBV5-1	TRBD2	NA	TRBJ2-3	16	TGCGCCAGCAGCTTGATCGGGAGGGCCATCACAGATACGCAGTATTTT	CASSLIGRAITDTQYF
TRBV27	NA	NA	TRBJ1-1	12	TGTGCCAGCAGGACAGAGAACACTGAAGCTTTCTTT	CASRTENTEAFF
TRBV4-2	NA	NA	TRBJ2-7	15	TGTGCCAGCAGCCAAGAGTTCCTAGAATCTCGGGAGCAGTACTTC	CASSQEFLESREQYF
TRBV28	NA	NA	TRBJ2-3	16	TGTGCCAGCAGCCGCCTCTCCTCGCTAGGCACAGATACGCAGTATTTT	CASSRLSSLGTDTQYF
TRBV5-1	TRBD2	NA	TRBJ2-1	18	TGCGCCAGCAGTGAGACTTTTGCGGGAGTTCCTCGGGACAATGAGCAGTTCTTC	CASSETFAGVPRDNEQFF
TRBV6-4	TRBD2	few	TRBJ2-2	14	TGTGCCAGCAGTGTAGGAGCGGGAGCCGGGGAGCTGTTTTTT	CASSVGAGAGELFF